The 24 T cell receptor beta chains presented below share a single source sample, sequenced in a study of blood T cell repertoires in COVID-19. Libraries were prepared by immunoSEQ multiplex PCR; TCRdb keeps only in-frame clonotypes and omits some of them. The sample has around 150,000 clones, roughly 90% seen once. Sample: peripheral blood. Receptors originate from a man aged 25 to 45 with COVID-19, enrolled during active disease.

The chain recombines TRBV5-1 with TRBJ1-3; D unclear. V shed 0 bases and J shed 4 bases, with 14 bases lying between them. The CDR3 is 16 amino acids. Germline values: CDR1 SGHRS, CDR2 YFSETQ. The CDR3 region is CASSLEFGRFGNTIYF. For the CDR3, the DNA is TGCGCCAGCAGCTTGGAATTTGGCCGCTTCGGAAACACCATATATTTT.

This clone was recorded only once. This chain uses TRBV7-6 with TRBJ2-1, with 7 nucleotides matching TRBD2. The CDR3 spans 16 residues. In germline, CDR1 is SGHVS, CDR2 FNYEAQ. V was pared by 1 base and J by 2 bases, with 5 bases of the junction left unmatched. The CDR3 DNA follows: TGTGCCAGCAGCTTAGGGGGCGGGAGCACCTACAATGAGCAGTTCTTC. It specifies CASSLGGGSTYNEQFF.

This sequence joins TRBV7-9 and TRBJ2-7, with D possibly being TRBD2 (5 bases). The germline gives CDR1 SEHNR, CDR2 FQNEAQ (reference sequence). Trimming left V 6 bases short and J 0 bases short, with 15 bases between. This CDR3 is built from 15 residues. Here the CDR3 DNA reads TGTGCCAGCAGTTTCCCAGAGGGCGGCTCCTACGAGCAGTACTTC. This gives the protein CASSFPEGGSYEQYF.

Written as DNA, the CDR3 is TGTGCCAGCAGGCCGAAGACTAGCGGGGGGTCGAATGAGCAGTTCTTC. Encoded protein: CASRPKTSGGSNEQFF. The chain joins TRBV2 to TRBJ2-1; 13 bases are shared with TRBD2. From germline, CDR1 is SNHLY and CDR2 FYNNEI. The V segment lost 6 bases and the J segment 7 bases; nucleotides outside the gene matches: 9. The CDR3 consists of 16 residues.

This rearrangement joins TRBV28 to TRBJ1-2, with D possibly TRBD1 on 6 matching bases. In germline, CDR1 is MDHEN, CDR2 SYDVKM. This CDR3 has 16 residues. V was pared by 8 bases and J by 4 bases, with 23 bases between. In DNA, the CDR3 is TGTGCCAGCGGCACCCCCCAGGGGACCCCACTCTATGGCTACACCTTC. Amino acids: CASGTPQGTPLYGYTF.

The V and J genes are TRBV4-3 and TRBJ2-1; D is perhaps TRBD2 (5 bases). This CDR3 is built from 16 residues. The V gene lost 0 bases and the J gene lost 4 bases, with 13 bases spanning the gap. The germline gives CDR1 LGHNA, CDR2 YSLEER. The CDR3 DNA is TGCGCCAGCAGCCAAGATTTCGACTACCAATACAATGAGCAGTTCTTC. Translating gives CASSQDFDYQYNEQFF.

The chain recombines TRBV5-5 with TRBJ1-2, with D unclear. The CDR3 contains 13 residues. Germline lookup yields CDR1 SGHKS and CDR2 YYEKEE (reference sequence). V lost 5 bases and J 4 bases, leaving 12 bases between the germline ends. The CDR3 nucleotides are TGTGCCAGCAGACACCCGGGAATCTATGGCTACACCTTC. It encodes CASRHPGIYGYTF.

The V gene is TRBV5-4, the J gene TRBJ2-3; 8 bases agree with TRBD2. The CDR3 totals 15 residues. Germline-derived CDR1 and CDR2 are SGHNT and YYREEE (reference sequence). Germline trimming cut 4 bases from V and 0 bases from J; bases unmatched to any gene: 4. The CDR3 spells CASSLSSGSTDTQYF. The DNA for the CDR3 is TGTGCCAGCAGCCTATCTAGCGGGAGCACAGATACGCAGTATTTT.

Remarks on this clone: Other DNA variants within this sample encode the same CDR3. The rearrangement joins TRBV6-5 to TRBJ1-1; D possibly corresponds to TRBD1 (5 bases). Germline values: CDR1 MNHEY, CDR2 SVGAGI. The CDR3 totals 15 residues. Trimming left V 2 bases short and J 1 base short, with 11 bases between. CDR3: CASSYTGQWNTEAFF. CDR3 DNA: TGTGCCAGCAGTTACACTGGACAATGGAACACTGAAGCTTTCTTT.

This rearrangement joins TRBV24-1 to TRBJ1-5; no definite D call. Germline CDR1 is KGHDR and CDR2 is SFDVKD. The CDR3 runs to 13 residues. Deletions cut 5 bases from V and 1 base from J, with 5 bases between. CDR3 coding DNA: TGTGCCACCAGTGGTGGCAGCAATCAGCCCCAGCATTTT. As protein: CATSGGSNQPQHF.

V is TRBV7-6 and J is TRBJ1-5; TRBD1 might be the D (5 bases). The CDR3 loop spans 15 amino acids. CDR1 and CDR2 from the germline V gene are SGHVS and FNYEAQ. Deletions cut 1 base from V and 5 bases from J, with 12 bases between. The CDR3 DNA reads as TGTGCCAGCAGCTTAGGACAGAACCCTTATCAGCCCCAGCATTTT. This translates into CASSLGQNPYQPQHF.

The rearrangement links TRBV4-3 to TRBJ1-6; D is uncertain. The germline V gene encodes CDR1 LGHNA and CDR2 YSLEER. The V end lost 0 bases, the J end lost 9 bases, and 12 bases lay between the germline ends. This CDR3 spans 15 amino acids. CDR3 region: CASSQDRRSTSPLHF. CDR3 coding DNA: TGCGCCAGCAGCCAAGATCGGCGGAGCACTTCACCCCTCCACTTT.

In nucleotides, the CDR3 is TGTGCCAGCAGTTCCCGGGACAGGTTTTGGTGGGAGCAGTACTTC. Translating it yields CASSSRDRFWWEQYF. V gene TRBV6-2 or TRBV6-3 combines with J gene TRBJ2-7, with 8 bases fitting TRBD1. J lost 7 bases, V lost 4 bases, and 12 bases had no gene match. The CDR3 has 15 residues. Looked up from germline, CDR1 is MNHEY and CDR2 is SVGEGT.

The chain combines TRBV12-3 or TRBV12-4 with TRBJ2-1, with D uncertain. This CDR3 comprises 13 residues. V was cut by 7 bases and J by 7 bases, with 14 bases left in between. CDR3 nucleotide sequence: TGTGCCAGCACCTCGAACTTGCTTAATGAGCAGTTCTTC. It yields the protein CASTSNLLNEQFF.

The chain combines TRBV18 with TRBJ1-1; no clear D. Trimming pared 2 bases from V and 4 bases from J, leaving 11 bases between. The germline CDR1 and CDR2 sequences are KGHSH and LQKENI. The CDR3 runs 14 residues. CDR3 sequence: CASSPIVVGTEAFF. For the CDR3, the DNA is TGTGCCAGCTCACCAATAGTGGTTGGCACTGAAGCTTTCTTT. Together with reference TRBV18 and TRBJ1-1, the CDR3 gives the full variable domain: NAGVMQNPRHLVRRRGQEARLRCSPMKGHSHVYWYRQLPEEGLKFMVYLQKENIIDESGMPKERFSAEFPKEGPSILRIQQVVRGDSAAYFCASSPIVVGTEAFFGQGTRLTVV.

The rearrangement uses TRBV6-5 and TRBJ2-7; the D gene is possibly TRBD1 (6 bases). This CDR3 has 14 residues. Trimming pared 6 bases from V and 6 bases from J, leaving 18 bases between. CDR1 MNHEY and CDR2 SVGAGI come from the germline V gene. Written as DNA, the CDR3 is TGTGCCAGCAGAAATCGCGCAGGGGATCCCGAGCAGTACTTC. Translation gives CASRNRAGDPEQYF.

This chain links TRBV7-2 with TRBJ1-1; 9 nucleotides agree with TRBD1. CDR1 and CDR2 from the germline V gene are SGHTA and FQGNSA. The V segment lost 0 bases and the J segment 11 bases; nucleotides outside the gene matches: 10. The CDR3 has 15 amino acids. The CDR3 coding sequence is TGTGCCAGCAGCTTAGCCCCTACAGGGGGCCCATCTGCTTTCTTT. Protein: CASSLAPTGGPSAFF. Using reference TRBV7-2 and TRBJ1-1 for the parts outside the CDR3, the full variable domain is GAGVSQSPSNKVTEKGKDVELRCDPISGHTALYWYRQSLGQGLEFLIYFQGNSAPDKSGLPSDRFSAERTGGSVSTLTIQRTQQEDSAVYLCASSLAPTGGPSAFFGQGTRLTVV.

V gene TRBV6-5 combines with J gene TRBJ1-5; 8 nucleotides align to TRBD1. The junction had 0 bases not matched to a gene; V was cut back by 0 bases and J by 2 bases. Per the germline V gene, CDR1 is MNHEY and CDR2 is SVGAGI. The CDR3 is 15 amino acids. The CDR3 loop is CASSYSQGGNQPQHF. Here the CDR3 DNA reads TGTGCCAGCAGTTACTCACAGGGGGGCAATCAGCCCCAGCATTTT.

In this sample, this clone turned up a few times. The CDR3 loop reads CASGVRGTSNQPQHF. In DNA, the CDR3 is TGTGCCAGTGGAGTCAGGGGTACCAGCAATCAGCCCCAGCATTTT. The V call is TRBV2, the J call TRBJ1-5; weak D call: TRBD1 (6 bases). The CDR3 is made up of 15 amino acids. CDR1 is SNHLY, CDR2 FYNNEI, per germline. V shed 9 bases and J shed 1 base, with 16 bases lying between them.

The chain has TRBV27 and TRBJ2-5; TRBD2 matches at 12 bases. CDR1 is MNHEY, CDR2 SMNVEV, per germline (reference sequence). The length of the CDR3 is 15 residues. The junction had 6 bases not matched to a gene; V was cut back by 5 bases and J by 5 bases. The CDR3 loop reads CASSLLGTSGETQYF. CDR3 coding DNA: TGTGCCAGCAGTCTCCTCGGGACTAGCGGGGAGACCCAGTACTTC.

This chain connects TRBV4-1 to TRBJ1-2, with D possibly matching TRBD1 (5 bases). V was trimmed by 1 base and J by 1 base, leaving 13 bases between them. CDR1 and CDR2 (germline): MGHRA, YSYEKL. The CDR3 totals 16 residues. The CDR3 region is CASSQVLQDLNYGYTF. DNA for the CDR3: TGCGCCAGCAGCCAAGTCCTACAGGACCTTAACTATGGCTACACCTTC.

J is TRBJ2-7 and V is TRBV7-9, with 7 bases aligning to TRBD1. Germline V gives CDR1 SEHNR, CDR2 FQNEAQ (reference sequence). Unmatched junction bases numbered 10, after V lost 5 bases and J lost 0 bases. CDR3 size: 16 residues. As DNA, the CDR3 is TGTGCCAGCAGCGATTACCGACAGGGAAACTCCTACGAGCAGTACTTC. Its translation: CASSDYRQGNSYEQYF.

In this sample, this clone turned up once. The rearrangement links TRBV5-8 to TRBJ1-2; D remains ambiguous. The germline gives CDR1 SGHTS, CDR2 YDEGEE. Trimming cost V 6 bases and J 2 bases, with 11 bases left between them. This CDR3 has 13 amino acids. CDR3 DNA sequence: TGTGCCAGCACCCCGAGAGGGAACTATGGCTACACCTTC. This codes for CASTPRGNYGYTF. Using reference TRBV5-8 and TRBJ1-2 for the parts outside the CDR3, the full variable domain is EAGVTQSPTHLIKTRGQQATLRCSPISGHTSVYWYQQALGLGLQFLLWYDEGEERNRGNFPPRFSGRQFPNYSSELNVNALELEDSALYLCASTPRGNYGYTFGSGTRLTVV.

The chain is built from TRBV2 and TRBJ1-5; D gene unclear. Germline V CDR1 and CDR2: SNHLY, FYNNEI. V was pared by 2 bases and J by 8 bases, with 7 bases between. The CDR3 has 12 residues. CDR3 bases: TGTGCCAGCAGTGAATCGGTTGAGCCCCAGCATTTT. This gives the protein CASSESVEPQHF.